The 24 T cell receptor beta chains listed next were all sequenced from one sample in a study of blood T cells in healthy people across ages. A second PCR of 7 to 11 cycles used a sample-barcoded 5' primer and a J-beta primer mix. A single record per CDR3 protein comes from TCRdb applying MiXCR to the 5' RACE reads. The sample yields 1.5 million to 2 million distinct CDR3 sequences, just under 50% seen once. Material for sequencing was blood. These receptor sequences come from a woman between 35 and 50 years old in good health.

This clonotype was seen once. J is TRBJ2-2 and V is TRBV5-1; TRBD2 aligns across 7 bases. The CDR3 covers 15 residues. From germline, CDR1 is SGHRS and CDR2 YFSETQ. V shed 2 bases and J 5 bases; nucleotides not matched to a gene: 6. For the CDR3, the DNA is TGCGCCAGCAGCTTCCGGAAAGCGGGGACCGGGGAGCTGTTTTTT. Its translation is CASSFRKAGTGELFF.

This clonotype was counted between two and nine times. The chain carries TRBV5-1 and TRBJ2-3, with D possibly called TRBD1 or TRBD2 (5 bases each). The CDR3 has 14 amino acids. Germline CDR1 SGHRS, CDR2 YFSETQ. V was shortened by 2 bases and J by 7 bases, with 14 bases between the two germline ends. The CDR3 nucleotides read TGCGCCAGCAGCTTCCTTTGGGACGAGAATACGCAGTATTTT. The encoded protein is CASSFLWDENTQYF.

This clonotype was found many times. This rearrangement joins TRBV5-1 to TRBJ2-1, with D perhaps TRBD1 (6 bases). CDR3 size: 14 residues. In germline, CDR1 is SGHRS, CDR2 YFSETQ. V was cut by 8 bases and J by 2 bases, with 14 bases left in between. CDR3 nucleotides: TGCGCCAGTGTTTCAGGGGAAACCTACAATGAGCAGTTCTTC. Its protein is CASVSGETYNEQFF. The full variable domain, completed using reference TRBV5-1 and TRBJ2-1, is KAGVTQTPRYLIKTRGQQVTLSCSPISGHRSVSWYQQTPGQGLQFLFEYFSETQRNKGNFPGRFSGRQFSNSRSEMNVSTLELGDSALYLCASVSGETYNEQFFGPGTRLTVL.

This clonotype was seen a handful of times. The chain links TRBV20-1 to TRBJ2-1; D is unresolved. The CDR3 runs to 10 residues. Per the germline V gene, CDR1 is DFQATT and CDR2 is SNEGSKA (reference sequence). Trimming shortened V by 8 bases and J by 7 bases, and 9 bases separated the two germline ends. The CDR3 DNA reads TGCAGTCCCCTCCTGAATGAGCAGTTCTTC. Translation gives CSPLLNEQFF.

The chain carries TRBV6-2 or TRBV6-3 and TRBJ1-2; D unresolved. The CDR3 is made up of 15 amino acids. Germline CDR1 and CDR2: MNHEY and SVGEGT. The germline V and J ends were trimmed by 5 bases and 3 bases, with 16 bases remaining between them. Written as DNA, the CDR3 is TGTGCCAGCAGTGGACCTTCTACGGCTTACTATGGCTACACCTTC. Translation: CASSGPSTAYYGYTF.

The chain couples TRBV4-3 to TRBJ2-5, with D possibly being TRBD2 (5 bases). The V gene lost 0 bases and the J gene lost 5 bases, with 10 bases spanning the gap. Germline loops: CDR1 LGHNA, CDR2 YSLEER. The CDR3 contains 14 residues. CDR3 in amino acids: CASSQDLTGETQYF. CDR3 coding DNA: TGCGCCAGCAGCCAAGACTTAACGGGGGAGACCCAGTACTTC.

CDR3 amino acids: CASSLTTGRVYQPQHF. CDR3 in DNA: TGTGCCAGCAGCCTAACCACAGGGAGGGTATATCAGCCCCAGCATTTT. The V and J genes are TRBV12-3 or TRBV12-4 and TRBJ1-5; TRBD1 might be the D (6 bases). The CDR3 totals 16 residues. V was trimmed by 6 bases and J by 5 bases, leaving 20 bases between them.

The V gene is TRBV20-1, the J gene TRBJ2-3, with TRBD2 matching over 9 bases. The CDR3 consists of 15 residues. Germline V gives CDR1 DFQATT, CDR2 SNEGSKA (reference sequence). With V trimmed by 5 bases and J by 2 bases, 8 bases remained unmatched. The CDR3 is CSAARLAEFTDTQYF. The CDR3 coding sequence is TGCAGTGCTGCCCGACTAGCGGAATTCACAGATACGCAGTATTTT.

This clonotype was observed once. The chain recombines TRBV7-3 with TRBJ2-3; D may match TRBD1 or TRBD2 (8 bases each). Germline V CDR1 and CDR2: SGHTA, FQGTGA. V was shortened by 5 bases and J by 2 bases, with 20 bases between the two germline ends. This CDR3 spans 17 amino acids. CDR3 coding DNA: TGTGCCAGCAGCGCTAGTAGCGGGACAGGAGTCACAGATACGCAGTATTTT. Translated, it gives CASSASSGTGVTDTQYF.

The CDR3 coding sequence is TGTGCCAGCTCACTGTCTAGCGGGGGGCCCTCCTACAATGAGCAGTACTTC. It encodes CASSLSSGGPSYNEQYF. The chain joins TRBV18 to TRBJ2-1, with TRBD2 matching over 11 bases. TRBJ2-7 matches the DNA end more closely, so the J call is doubtful. The CDR3 runs to 17 residues. Germline assignment: CDR1 KGHSH and CDR2 LQKENI.

CDR3 bases: TGTGCCACCAGTGGTGACAGGGAGGGCTATGGCTACACCTTC. It encodes CATSGDREGYGYTF. This chain joins TRBV24-1 and TRBJ1-2, with 7 bases identical to TRBD1. The junction had 6 bases not matched to a gene; V was cut back by 5 bases and J by 4 bases. The CDR3 has 14 residues. Germline CDR1 is KGHDR and CDR2 is SFDVKD.

V usage is TRBV28 and J usage is TRBJ2-5, with D possibly matching TRBD2 (5 bases). CDR3 length: 13 residues. Looked up from germline, CDR1 is MDHEN and CDR2 is SYDVKM. V was clipped by 8 bases and J by 2 bases, with 12 bases between them. CDR3 DNA sequence: TGTGCCAGCCGGGAACACGTACAAGAGACCCAGTACTTC. Amino acid sequence: CASREHVQETQYF.

The chain joins TRBV19 to TRBJ2-3; 7 bases agree with TRBD1. The length of the CDR3 is 15 residues. J gave up 4 bases and V 5 bases, and 9 bases lay outside the gene matches. Germline V gene sequence: CDR1 LNHDA, CDR2 SQIVND (reference sequence). Here the CDR3 DNA reads TGTGCCAGTAGTTCCTCGGACAGGAGCGCAGATACGCAGTATTTT. Protein sequence: CASSSSDRSADTQYF. Based on the CDR3 plus reference TRBV19 and TRBJ2-3, the full variable domain is DGGITQSPKYLFRKEGQNVTLSCEQNLNHDAMYWYRQDPGQGLRLIYYSQIVNDFQKGDIAEGYSVSREKKESFPLTVTSAQKNPTAFYLCASSSSDRSADTQYFGPGTRLTVL.

The rearrangement links TRBV10-3 to TRBJ2-1; 11 nucleotides align to TRBD2. Unmatched junction bases numbered 2, after V lost 5 bases and J lost 8 bases. CDR1 is ENHRY, CDR2 SYGVKD, per germline. This CDR3 has 13 residues. CDR3 sequence reads: CAISKLAGDEQFF. In DNA, the CDR3 is TGTGCCATCAGTAAACTAGCGGGGGATGAGCAGTTCTTC.

In this sample, this clonotype turned up a few times. V usage is TRBV20-1 and J usage is TRBJ2-5; 12 bases are a match to TRBD1. V shed 6 bases and J 5 bases; nucleotides not matched to a gene: 4. This CDR3 region has 13 residues. Germline V gives CDR1 DFQATT, CDR2 SNEGSKA (reference sequence). CDR3 amino acids: CSAGQGARETQYF. Written as DNA, the CDR3 is TGCAGTGCGGGACAGGGGGCGCGTGAGACCCAGTACTTC.

This clonotype was counted once. This chain uses TRBV20-1 with TRBJ2-3, with 7 bases fitting TRBD1. V shed 6 bases and J 0 bases; nucleotides not matched to a gene: 6. Germline CDR1 reads DFQATT; CDR2 reads SNEGSKA (reference sequence). This CDR3 contains 14 residues. The CDR3 DNA reads as TGCAGTGCGACTACAGGGGTGAGCACAGATACGCAGTATTTT. Protein product: CSATTGVSTDTQYF.

The chain combines TRBV5-6 with TRBJ2-4; the D is unclear. The J call may not be correct, given that the DNA end is closer to TRBJ2-5. From germline, CDR1 is SGHDT and CDR2 YYEEEE. The CDR3 contains 15 residues. DNA of the CDR3: TGTGCCAGCAGCTTGGCGATGAATAGGATGGAGACCCAGTACTTC. Translated, it gives CASSLAMNRMETQYF.

The chain is built from TRBV6-2 or TRBV6-3 and TRBJ2-7, with 8 bases aligning to TRBD2. The V gene end was trimmed by 10 bases and the J gene end by 1 base; junction bases not matched to a gene: 12. The CDR3 is made up of 15 amino acids. CDR1 is MNHEY, CDR2 SVGEGT, per germline. CDR3: CANSLSGGLSYEQYF. CDR3 bases: TGTGCCAACAGCTTAAGCGGGGGATTATCCTACGAGCAGTACTTC.

This clonotype was recorded a few times. The CDR3 sequence: CASTPGLAVGDTQYF. In DNA, the CDR3 is TGCGCCAGCACCCCGGGACTCGCCGTCGGAGATACGCAGTATTTT. This chain connects TRBV4-1 to TRBJ2-3, with D possibly matching TRBD2 (6 bases). The CDR3 runs 15 residues. Germline values: CDR1 MGHRA, CDR2 YSYEKL. The V and J ends lost 7 bases and 5 bases respectively, with 19 bases between them.

This sequence joins TRBV7-9 and TRBJ2-5; D might be TRBD1 (5 bases). The CDR3 loop spans 13 amino acids. V lost 5 bases to trimming and J lost 3 bases, with 10 bases between them. The germline V gene has CDR1 SEHNR and CDR2 FQNEAQ (reference sequence). In nucleotides, the CDR3 is TGTGCCAGCAGCCGACAGATGAAAGAGACCCAGTACTTC. It encodes CASSRQMKETQYF.

A single count supports this clonotype. The J gene is TRBJ2-7, the V gene TRBV15, with 7 nucleotides matching TRBD1. The CDR3 extends over 15 amino acids. Germline V lookup: CDR1 LNHNV, CDR2 YYDKDF (reference sequence). V shed 0 bases, J shed 0 bases, and the junction held 2 bases outside the gene matches. The CDR3 protein is CATSREPGGSYEQYF. The CDR3 nucleotides read TGTGCCACCAGCAGAGAGCCAGGGGGCTCCTACGAGCAGTACTTC.

V gene TRBV9 combines with J gene TRBJ2-3; 9 bases map to TRBD2. Germline CDR1 is SGDLS and CDR2 is YYNGEE. This CDR3 region has 17 residues. V lost 0 bases to trimming and J lost 5 bases; unmatched junction nucleotides: 10. CDR3 region: CASSVDPGGGAKDTQYF. The CDR3 DNA reads TGTGCCAGCAGCGTAGATCCCGGCGGGGGGGCTAAAGATACGCAGTATTTT. The full variable domain, rest sourced from reference TRBV9 and TRBJ2-3, is DSGVTQTPKHLITATGQRVTLRCSPRSGDLSVYWYQQSLDQGLQFLIQYYNGEERAKGNILERFSAQQFPDLHSELNLSSLELGDSALYFCASSVDPGGGAKDTQYFGPGTRLTVL.

The chain links TRBV12-3 or TRBV12-4 to TRBJ2-3, with a possible D match to TRBD2 (7 bases). This CDR3 has 18 amino acids. Trimming left V 7 bases short and J 6 bases short, with 29 bases between. In DNA, the CDR3 is TGTGCCAGCACTCTTGGGAGGGGGGGGGCATCCGGAAGGGATACGCAGTATTTT. Its translation is CASTLGRGGASGRDTQYF.

V gene TRBV20-1 combines with J gene TRBJ2-1; 7 bases agree with TRBD1. Per germline, CDR1 DFQATT and CDR2 SNEGSKA (reference sequence). V lost 5 bases, J lost 10 bases, and 14 bases stayed unmatched. The CDR3 length is 14 residues. The CDR3 protein is CSASRDRRAEEQFF. CDR3 coding DNA: TGCAGTGCTTCCCGGGACAGACGTGCAGAGGAGCAGTTCTTC.